The 3 T cell receptor beta chains below come from one sample, sequenced in a study of CD8+ T cells in alopecia areata. The authors extracted RNA and reverse transcribed it into cDNA as the sequencing template. The repertoire was sequenced with immunoSEQ multiplex PCR; TCRdb's copy has only in-frame clones and lacks some. The repertoire holds 150,000 to 250,000 clones, with 50% to 60% as singletons. As for treatment: oral pan-JAK inhibitor, 5-10 mg twice daily. The material was CD4+ T cells sorted from blood, obtained at week 4, from a patient treated with tofacitinib. These receptors originate from a human donor with alopecia areata.

V usage is TRBV29-1 and J usage is TRBJ1-5; 8 nucleotides match TRBD1. V was pared by 4 bases and J by 8 bases, with 4 bases of the junction left unmatched. The CDR3 runs to 12 residues. Germline V gene data show CDR1 as SQVTM and CDR2 as ANQGSEA. CDR3 region: CSVGDRMEPQHF. The CDR3 coding sequence is TGCAGCGTTGGGGACAGGATGGAGCCCCAGCATTTT.

This clone was seen a handful of times. The rearrangement links TRBV29-1 to TRBJ2-6; D ambiguous. The germline V and J ends were trimmed by 5 bases and 2 bases, with 7 bases remaining between them. The CDR3 runs 13 residues. Germline lookup yields CDR1 SQVTM and CDR2 ANQGSEA. CDR3 region: CSVRPTGANVLTF. The CDR3 nucleotides are TGCAGCGTTCGGCCGACTGGGGCCAACGTCCTGACTTTC.

This clone was found a few times. The chain combines TRBV18 with TRBJ1-6; weak D call: TRBD1 (5 bases). The CDR3 spans 14 residues. Germline V gene data show CDR1 as KGHSH and CDR2 as LQKENI. The V end was cut by 3 bases, the J end by 5 bases, with 8 bases between. The CDR3: CASSPGTNNSPLHF. The CDR3 nucleotides are TGTGCCAGCTCACCCGGGACGAATAATTCACCCCTCCACTTT.